The 11 T cell receptor beta chains below come from one sample, sequenced in a study of cytomegalovirus exposure and HLA in healthy donors. Primers for the PCR totalled 60 Vbeta and 13 Jbeta. Libraries were prepared by immunoSEQ multiplex PCR; TCRdb keeps only in-frame clonotypes and omits some of them. Found here are about 120,000 clones, around 86% of them singletons; the top ten hold about 2.4%. Sequenced material: PBMCs. The source is a middle-aged woman in good health and CMV-seronegative.

The V call is TRBV5-4, the J call TRBJ2-3; TRBD2 matches at 12 bases. CDR3 length: 17 amino acids. The trim removed 0 bases at V and 3 bases at J, leaving 5 bases unmatched. Germline V gives CDR1 SGHNT, CDR2 YYREEE (reference sequence). This CDR3 is CASSLALAGGLTDTQYF. CDR3 sequence (DNA): TGTGCCAGCAGCTTGGCTCTAGCGGGGGGGCTAACAGATACGCAGTATTTT. Full variable domain (remainder filled in from reference TRBV5-4 and TRBJ2-3): ETGVTQSPTHLIKTRGQQVTLRCSSQSGHNTVSWYQQALGQGPQFIFQYYREEENGRGNFPPRFSGLQFPNYSSELNVNALELDDSALYLCASSLALAGGLTDTQYFGPGTRLTVL.

The V and J genes are TRBV4-3 and TRBJ1-2; D remains ambiguous. The V and J ends lost 0 bases and 2 bases respectively, with 10 bases between them. Germline CDR1 is LGHNA and CDR2 is YSLEER. This CDR3 contains 15 residues. The CDR3: CASSQESVGNYGYTF. DNA of the CDR3: TGCGCCAGCAGCCAAGAATCGGTCGGGAACTATGGCTACACCTTC.

This clone occurred a few times. J is TRBJ1-1 and V is TRBV2; D unresolved. The CDR3 has 15 amino acids. Between the trimmed V and J ends, which lost 6 bases and 0 bases, there was a span of 14 bases. Per the germline V gene, CDR1 is SNHLY and CDR2 is FYNNEI. The CDR3: CASSASRLLNTEAFF. CDR3 nucleotides: TGTGCCAGCAGCGCGTCTCGGTTACTGAACACTGAAGCTTTCTTT.

This clone has a count of ten or more. V gene TRBV19 combines with J gene TRBJ1-2, with TRBD1 identical over 9 bases. Germline lookup yields CDR1 LNHDA and CDR2 SQIVND (reference sequence). The CDR3 contains 19 residues. V shed 5 bases, J shed 0 bases, and the junction held 16 bases outside the gene matches. CDR3 bases: TGTGCCAGTAGTGCGGGACAGGGCGGAGTCCTGATGGCTAACTATGGCTACACCTTC. This codes for CASSAGQGGVLMANYGYTF. The full variable domain, with the rest looked up from reference TRBV19 and TRBJ1-2, is DGGITQSPKYLFRKEGQNVTLSCEQNLNHDAMYWYRQDPGQGLRLIYYSQIVNDFQKGDIAEGYSVSREKKESFPLTVTSAQKNPTAFYLCASSAGQGGVLMANYGYTFGSGTRLTVV.

J is TRBJ2-4 and V is TRBV11-2; D may be TRBD1 (5 bases). Germline V gene data show CDR1 as SGHAT and CDR2 as FQNNGV. The CDR3 has 17 amino acids. The V gene lost 4 bases and the J gene lost 0 bases, with 16 bases spanning the gap. CDR3 in amino acids: CASSSSQGLIAKNIQYF. For the CDR3, the DNA is TGTGCCAGCAGCTCGAGCCAGGGATTAATAGCCAAAAACATTCAGTACTTC.

The rearrangement uses TRBV4-2 and TRBJ2-1; D perhaps matches TRBD2 (5 bases). The CDR3 extends over 14 amino acids. Germline-derived CDR1 and CDR2 are LGHNA and YNFKEQ. V was cut by 0 bases and J by 5 bases, with 8 bases left in between. CDR3 DNA: TGTGCCAGCAGCCAAGATTGGGGAGACAATGAGCAGTTCTTC. Translated: CASSQDWGDNEQFF.

The sample holds one count of this clone. The rearrangement joins TRBV6-5 to TRBJ1-1; 7 nucleotides match TRBD1. V was pared by 2 bases and J by 10 bases, with 10 bases of the junction left unmatched. Looked up from germline, CDR1 is MNHEY and CDR2 is SVGAGI. The CDR3 covers 14 residues. The CDR3, as DNA: TGTGCCAGCAGTTACGACAGGGTTTCCAGCGGAGCTTTCTTT. It is translated as CASSYDRVSSGAFF.

This clone was observed a single time. The CDR3 loop is CASGSFYEQYF. CDR3 nucleotides: TGTGCTAGTGGTTCGTTCTACGAGCAGTACTTC. The V and J genes are TRBV12-5 and TRBJ2-7; no clear D gene. V shed 4 bases and J shed 3 bases, with 4 bases lying between them. This CDR3 is 11 amino acids long. Germline V gene lookup returns CDR1 LGHNT and CDR2 FRNRAP. Full variable domain (rest looked up from reference TRBV12-5 and TRBJ2-7): DARVTQTPRHKVTEMGQEVTMRCQPILGHNTVFWYRQTMMQGLELLAYFRNRAPLDDSGMPKDRFSAEMPDATLATLKIQPSEPRDSAVYFCASGSFYEQYFGPGTRLTVT.

This clone was observed a single time. This sequence joins TRBV29-1 and TRBJ1-2; 9 bases are shared with TRBD1. This CDR3 comprises 12 residues. V lost 7 bases, J lost 6 bases, and 6 bases stayed unmatched. Germline CDR1 SQVTM, CDR2 ANQGSEA. This chain's CDR3 is CSAPGQGHGYTF. The CDR3 region has the DNA TGCAGCGCCCCGGGACAGGGTCATGGCTACACCTTC.

This chain joins TRBV15 and TRBJ2-1; D is perhaps TRBD1 (5 bases). The CDR3 contains 15 residues. The V gene lost 3 bases and the J gene lost 4 bases, with 13 bases spanning the gap. The germline V gene has CDR1 LNHNV and CDR2 YYDKDF (reference sequence). The CDR3 reads CATSSGAQAYNEQFF. Written as DNA, the CDR3 is TGTGCCACCAGCAGTGGGGCTCAAGCTTACAATGAGCAGTTCTTC.

The chain uses TRBV21-1 and TRBJ1-5; TRBD1 is taken as the D call from the table, unchecked against the DNA. TRBV21-1 is noted as a pseudogene. The CDR3 consists of 16 residues. The CDR3 DNA sequence: TGTGCCAGCAGCAAACATGGGAAGGGGTTCAACCAGCCCCAGCATTTT. Protein: CASSKHGKGFNQPQHF.